This T cell receptor (beta chain) was retrieved from a study of T cells in Graves' hyperthyroidism and ophthalmopathy. About the research overall: At initial diagnosis, before any treatment had begun, peripheral blood was obtained.

From germline, CDR1 is SQVTM and CDR2 ANQGSEA. The CDR3 has 11 amino acids. Trimming stripped 3 bases from V and 8 bases from J, with 10 bases between. The investigators amplified TCR beta CDR3 regions from RNA transcripts. In the first-round RT-PCR of the TCR CDR3, the HTBI primer set was used. One entry per CDR3 protein results from TCRdb running MiXCR on the multiplex PCR reads. Among over 200,000 distinct CDR3 sequences, 13% to 15% were seen once, and the ten largest hold about an eighth. Preceding any ophthalmopathy symptoms, the blood sample dates from first hyperthyroidism diagnosis. General observations from the study: The model made its ophthalmopathy prediction, and onset followed a median about 5.9 months later. Blood also showed most of the thyroid clonotypes that were expanded above 0.001.

This clonotype was detected ten times or more. The antigen remains undetermined. Source material: blood. The gene calls are TRBV29-1 and TRBJ1-1; D unclear. The TCR sequence derives from a woman aged 40 to 50 with Graves' hyperthyroidism that later progressed to Graves' ophthalmopathy. The CDR3 loop reads CSVDYVGEAFF. CDR3 nucleotide sequence: TGCAGCGTTGATTACGTAGGGGAAGCTTTCTTT.